A selection of T cell receptor beta chains follows, all from one sample in a study of CD8 T cells in Susac syndrome. MiXCR, applied by TCRdb to the immunoSEQ multiplex PCR reads, yields one record per CDR3 protein. The table has tens of thousands of distinct CDR3 sequences, around nine tenths seen once; the top ten hold around 0.49%. Sequenced sample: CD8+ T cells from PBMCs. All receptors derive from a human donor with multiple sclerosis. CDR3s include the opening cysteine and the closing phenylalanine or tryptophan. The D gene is left open where the match is weak. The listing skips clone size in some rows; elsewhere it reads once, few, many or a size class.

cdr3_nt,cdr3_aa,v_call,clone_size,j_call,d_call
TGTGCAAGTCGCTTAGGGCCGGGACTAGAGGTAATACTCTCCTACGAGCAGTACTTC,CASRLGPGLEVILSYEQYF,TRBV12-2,NA,TRBJ2-7,NA
TGTGCCAGCAGCCTCGGACAGGGAGTCGAAGCTTTCTTT,CASSLGQGVEAFF,TRBV6-5,NA,TRBJ1-1,TRBD1
TGTGCCAGCAGGGACTTAGGAGCGACGACTAGCACAGATACGCAGTATTTT,CASRDLGATTSTDTQYF,TRBV2,NA,TRBJ2-3,NA
TGTGCCAGCAGCCTGACAGACAGCTCCTACGAGCAGTACTTC,CASSLTDSSYEQYF,TRBV7-9,NA,TRBJ2-7,NA
TGTGCCAGCAGCGTAGAGGGCAACGAAAACATTCAGTACTTC,CASSVEGNENIQYF,TRBV9,NA,TRBJ2-4,NA
TGTGCCAGCAGCCAAGCACTAGCGGGATATGGTGAGCAGTTCTTC,CASSQALAGYGEQFF,TRBV14,NA,TRBJ2-1,TRBD2
TGCGCCAGCAGCTTAGGACCCAGCTCTGGGGCCAACGTCCTGACTTTC,CASSLGPSSGANVLTF,TRBV5-1,NA,TRBJ2-6,NA
TGTGCCAGCAGTGACGGTCAGGGGATCATCAATGAGCAGTTCTTC,CASSDGQGIINEQFF,TRBV2,NA,TRBJ2-1,NA
TGTGCCAGCAAAGAGTACCTTGACACCGGGGAGCTGTTTTTT,CASKEYLDTGELFF,TRBV2,NA,TRBJ2-2,NA
TGTGCCAGCAGTTTAGAGTACGAGCAGTACTTC,CASSLEYEQYF,TRBV28,NA,TRBJ2-7,NA
TGTGCCGTCCTAGTAGGGGAGACCCAGTACTTC,CAVLVGETQYF,TRBV12-3/TRBV12-4,few,TRBJ2-5,NA
TGTGCCAGCAGTTACTCATCAGGGCTACCTTATAGCAATCAGCCCCAGCATTTT,CASSYSSGLPYSNQPQHF,TRBV6-5,NA,TRBJ1-5,NA
TGTGCCAGCAGCCCCGACGTGGCCGGGGAGCTGTTTTTT,CASSPDVAGELFF,TRBV7-2,NA,TRBJ2-2,NA
TGTGCCAGCAGCTTGGCAGGGCACGGGGAGCTGTTTTTT,CASSLAGHGELFF,TRBV5-6,NA,TRBJ2-2,NA
TGTGCCAGCAGTCTATATAGGGGAGGCGGGACACCAAACACTGAAGCTTTCTTT,CASSLYRGGGTPNTEAFF,TRBV28,NA,TRBJ1-1,NA
TGTGCCAGGGGACTAGCGGGAGGTGAGCAGTTCTTC,CARGLAGGEQFF,TRBV7-8,NA,TRBJ2-1,TRBD2
TGTGCCAGCTCCGACAGGCTTTATTACGAGCAGTACTTC,CASSDRLYYEQYF,TRBV27,NA,TRBJ2-7,NA
TGTGCCAGAATTCGACCGAACACCGGGGAGCTGTTTTTT,CARIRPNTGELFF,TRBV5-3,NA,TRBJ2-2,NA
TGTGCCAGCAGCTACGTTACAGGGAACACCGGGGAGCTGTTTTTT,CASSYVTGNTGELFF,TRBV5-4,NA,TRBJ2-2,NA
TGTGCCAGCAGCAGACGACTAGCGGGGGGCCAAGAGACCCAGTACTTC,CASSRRLAGGQETQYF,TRBV3-1,few,TRBJ2-5,TRBD2
TGTGCCAGCAGCCAATCCCCCGGGACAGCCTATGGCTACACCTTC,CASSQSPGTAYGYTF,TRBV3-1,NA,TRBJ1-2,TRBD1
TGTGCCAGCAGTTTAGTGGGACTAGGATTCTATGGGGAGCTGTTTTTT,CASSLVGLGFYGELFF,TRBV27,NA,TRBJ2-2,TRBD2
TGTGCCTGGAGTGCCGGTAACACCGGGGAGCTGTTTTTT,CAWSAGNTGELFF,TRBV30,NA,TRBJ2-2,NA
TGTGCCAGCAGTTACTCATGGAAAGATACGCAGTATTTT,CASSYSWKDTQYF,TRBV6-5,NA,TRBJ2-3,NA
TGTGCCAGCAGCTTGAAGGCTAGCTCAGAGACCCAGTACTTC,CASSLKASSETQYF,TRBV5-6,NA,TRBJ2-5,NA
TGTGCCAGCAGTTTTCAGGGCACCTACAATGAGCAGTTCTTC,CASSFQGTYNEQFF,TRBV27,NA,TRBJ2-1,NA
TGTGCCAGCAGCCGACTAGCGCGAGGGGCATACAATGAGCAGTTCTTC,CASSRLARGAYNEQFF,TRBV6-2/TRBV6-3,NA,TRBJ2-1,TRBD2
TGTGCCAGCAGCTTTCGCGGACAGACGAACTATGGCTACACCTTC,CASSFRGQTNYGYTF,TRBV5-4,NA,TRBJ1-2,NA
TGTGCCAGCAGCCCTAGACAGAGCACTGAAGCTTTCTTT,CASSPRQSTEAFF,TRBV13,NA,TRBJ1-1,NA
TGTGCCAGCAGTGAAGCCCTTCTGGTCTTCTATGGCTACACCTTC,CASSEALLVFYGYTF,TRBV6-1,NA,TRBJ1-2,NA
TGTGCCAGCAGCTCGCCCAGGGTCCAAAACATTCAGTACTTC,CASSSPRVQNIQYF,TRBV13,NA,TRBJ2-4,NA
TGTGCCAGCGCCCGGGGGCTCGATAGGAGCTATGGCTACACCTTC,CASARGLDRSYGYTF,TRBV16,NA,TRBJ1-2,NA
TGTGCCATCAGTGAGTCTAGCGGAAACTTACATGAGCAGTTCTTC,CAISESSGNLHEQFF,TRBV10-3,NA,TRBJ2-1,NA
TGTGCCAGCAGTCCCTCGGGGAGGGGGGGAAACGAGCAGTACTTC,CASSPSGRGGNEQYF,TRBV27,NA,TRBJ2-7,NA
TGTGCCAGTAAAGGCAAAGGAGTGAACACTGAAGCTTTCTTT,CASKGKGVNTEAFF,TRBV19,NA,TRBJ1-1,NA
TGCAGTGCTAGAGTGGGGGCTGGGAACAATGAGCAGTTCTTC,CSARVGAGNNEQFF,TRBV20-1,NA,TRBJ2-1,NA
TGTGCCAGCAGTTTATCAGGGGGCGATCTATACGAGCAGTACTTC,CASSLSGGDLYEQYF,TRBV27,NA,TRBJ2-7,TRBD1